These T cell receptor beta chains were read from a single sample in a study of immune cell composition in non-small cell lung cancer. Only in-frame clones appear in the TCRdb table, and some are missing; sequencing was by immunoSEQ multiplex PCR. The data show some 2,000 clones, roughly three quarters seen once. Sequenced input: non-adjacent lung tissue. These receptors originate from a human donor with non-small cell lung cancer. CDR3s include the opening cysteine and the closing phenylalanine or tryptophan. D genes are given only for firm matches. The size of a clone is reported for some rows only, either as once, few or many, or as a class for expanded clones.

D gene: .; V gene: TRBV19; clone size: .; J gene: TRBJ1-3; CDR3 DNA: TGTGCCAGTACCGTAGGGGCGGACTCTGGAAACACCATATATTTT; CDR3 protein: CASTVGADSGNTIYF
D gene: TRBD1; V gene: TRBV7-3; clone size: .; J gene: TRBJ1-3; CDR3 DNA: TGTGCCAGCAGCTCAGGGGGCTCTGGAAACACCATATATTTT; CDR3 protein: CASSSGGSGNTIYF
D gene: .; V gene: TRBV7-8; clone size: .; J gene: TRBJ2-3; CDR3 DNA: TGTGCCAGCAGCTTAATCGGGTCAACCCGCACAGATACGCAGTATTTT; CDR3 protein: CASSLIGSTRTDTQYF
D gene: .; V gene: TRBV2; clone size: .; J gene: TRBJ1-5; CDR3 DNA: TGTGCCAGCAGTGATTCCAGGGGCCAAAGCAATCAGCCCCAGCATTTT; CDR3 protein: CASSDSRGQSNQPQHF
D gene: .; V gene: TRBV10-3; clone size: few; J gene: TRBJ1-1; CDR3 DNA: TGTGCCATCAGTGCGGTGAACACTGAAGCTTTCTTT; CDR3 protein: CAISAVNTEAFF
D gene: TRBD1; V gene: TRBV29-1; clone size: .; J gene: TRBJ2-3; CDR3 DNA: TGCAGCGTCCGGGACAGGGAAGATACGCAGTATTTT; CDR3 protein: CSVRDREDTQYF
D gene: TRBD2; V gene: TRBV11-3; clone size: .; J gene: TRBJ2-3; CDR3 DNA: TGTGCCAGCAGCCGCGGGGGGGCAGGGAATACGCAGTATTTT; CDR3 protein: CASSRGGAGNTQYF
D gene: TRBD2; V gene: TRBV5-1; clone size: .; J gene: TRBJ2-3; CDR3 DNA: TGCGCCAGCAAACCAGGCGGGGGGGGAGTAGATACGCAGTATTTT; CDR3 protein: CASKPGGGGVDTQYF
D gene: .; V gene: TRBV4-1; clone size: .; J gene: TRBJ1-2; CDR3 DNA: TGCGCCAGCAGCCACGTGGGGGGTGACTATGGCTACACCTTC; CDR3 protein: CASSHVGGDYGYTF
D gene: TRBD1; V gene: TRBV6-1; clone size: .; J gene: TRBJ1-1; CDR3 DNA: TGTGCCAGCAGGACGGTTCAGGGGGACACTGAAGCTTTCTTT; CDR3 protein: CASRTVQGDTEAFF
D gene: .; V gene: TRBV9; clone size: few; J gene: TRBJ2-1; CDR3 DNA: TGTGCCAGCAGCGAGAGAGGGGGTCGGGCAAGGGGGTACAATGAGCAGTTCTTC; CDR3 protein: CASSERGGRARGYNEQFF
D gene: .; V gene: TRBV19; clone size: .; J gene: TRBJ1-2; CDR3 DNA: TGTGCCAGTAGTCCAGGAGTAACGGGGAAAAACACCTTC; CDR3 protein: CASSPGVTGKNTF
D gene: .; V gene: TRBV10-3; clone size: once; J gene: TRBJ2-3; CDR3 DNA: TGTGCCATCAGTGAATACGGGGATCGGACAGATACGCAGTATTTT; CDR3 protein: CAISEYGDRTDTQYF
D gene: .; V gene: TRBV19; clone size: .; J gene: TRBJ1-3; CDR3 DNA: TGTGCCAGTAGGCCCACTAGTGGCTCTGGAAACACCATATATTTT; CDR3 protein: CASRPTSGSGNTIYF
D gene: .; V gene: TRBV28; clone size: .; J gene: TRBJ1-4; CDR3 DNA: TGTGCCAGCAGTCTTCCCCGAGGGTTTAATGAAAAACTGTTTTTT; CDR3 protein: CASSLPRGFNEKLFF
D gene: TRBD1; V gene: TRBV7-7; clone size: few; J gene: TRBJ2-1; CDR3 DNA: TGTGCTAGCAGCCCTGACAGGGATGGGTACAATGAGCAGTTCTTC; CDR3 protein: CASSPDRDGYNEQFF
D gene: .; V gene: TRBV6-1; clone size: large; J gene: TRBJ1-5; CDR3 DNA: TGTGCCAGCAGTCGTAAGGGGGAGTATCAGCCCCAGCATTTT; CDR3 protein: CASSRKGEYQPQHF
D gene: TRBD1; V gene: TRBV7-6; clone size: .; J gene: TRBJ2-2; CDR3 DNA: TGTGCCAGCAGCCGCGAGGGGGCTGCGAACACCGGGGAGCTGTTTTTT; CDR3 protein: CASSREGAANTGELFF
D gene: TRBD2; V gene: TRBV19; clone size: .; J gene: TRBJ2-1; CDR3 DNA: TGTGCCAGTAGTATAGTTGGGACTAGGGAGCAGTTCTTC; CDR3 protein: CASSIVGTREQFF
D gene: .; V gene: TRBV4-1; clone size: .; J gene: TRBJ1-6; CDR3 DNA: TGCGCCAGCAGCCAAGCATCCCTAGGGGTTTCCTATAATTCACCCCTCCACTTT; CDR3 protein: CASSQASLGVSYNSPLHF
D gene: TRBD1; V gene: TRBV11-3; clone size: .; J gene: TRBJ2-5; CDR3 DNA: TGTGCCAGCAGCTCCACCCCACACCCCGACAGGGGGCCCCAAGAGACCCAGTACTTC; CDR3 protein: CASSSTPHPDRGPQETQYF
D gene: .; V gene: TRBV2; clone size: large; J gene: TRBJ1-4; CDR3 DNA: TGTGCCAGCACCCGGACTCCGGGCGAAAAACTGTTTTTT; CDR3 protein: CASTRTPGEKLFF
D gene: TRBD1; V gene: TRBV29-1; clone size: .; J gene: TRBJ2-7; CDR3 DNA: TGCAGCGTTGAAGGGGCGGCAGGGGGCTCTCTCTACGAGCAGTACTTC; CDR3 protein: CSVEGAAGGSLYEQYF
D gene: .; V gene: TRBV7-2; clone size: .; J gene: TRBJ1-2; CDR3 DNA: TGTGCCAGCAGCTTAGGCAGGAACTATGGCTACACCTTC; CDR3 protein: CASSLGRNYGYTF
D gene: TRBD2; V gene: TRBV7-2; clone size: once; J gene: TRBJ2-2; CDR3 DNA: TGTGCCAGCAGCACGGGACTAGGCTCCGGGGAGCTGTTTTTT; CDR3 protein: CASSTGLGSGELFF
D gene: TRBD2; V gene: TRBV19; clone size: few; J gene: TRBJ2-3; CDR3 DNA: TGTGCCAGTAGTATTGGACTAGTCTCTGATACGCAGTATTTT; CDR3 protein: CASSIGLVSDTQYF